The 15 T cell receptor beta chains reported below all come from one sample, sequenced in a study of blood T cell repertoires in COVID-19. TCRdb keeps only in-frame clones here, not all; method: immunoSEQ multiplex PCR. The sample records 65,000 or so clones, 87% being singletons. The sample consisted of peripheral blood. All receptors derive from a human donor with acute or convalescent COVID-19. The donor label of this sample is uncertain.

The V and J genes are TRBV15 and TRBJ2-1; 7 bases fit TRBD2. Germline loops: CDR1 LNHNV, CDR2 YYDKDF (reference sequence). The CDR3 has 16 residues. V dropped 0 bases and J dropped 7; count of bases not matched to a gene: 9. The CDR3 DNA reads TGTGCCACCAGCAGAGATGGGGCGGGAGTGCGGAATGAGCAGTTCTTC. It yields the protein CATSRDGAGVRNEQFF.

The chain uses TRBV5-1 and TRBJ2-3; the match to TRBD2 covers 8 bases. The V gene end was trimmed by 1 base and the J gene end by 6 bases; junction bases not matched to a gene: 7. Germline V gives CDR1 SGHRS, CDR2 YFSETQ. This CDR3 comprises 15 residues. CDR3 residues: CASSLTRPGGDTQYF. DNA for the CDR3: TGCGCCAGCAGCTTGACTAGGCCGGGAGGGGATACGCAGTATTTT.

This chain uses TRBV28 with TRBJ1-3; no reliable D call. This CDR3 contains 15 residues. Trimming took 2 bases from V and 4 from J, leaving 12 bases between them. Germline V gene sequence: CDR1 MDHEN, CDR2 SYDVKM. In nucleotides, the CDR3 is TGTGCCAGCAGTTTAAGACGCGTGGAGGGAAACACCATATATTTT. It yields the protein CASSLRRVEGNTIYF.

The genes are TRBV28 and TRBJ1-1; a weak D match, TRBD1 (6 bases). The CDR3 runs to 14 residues. Germline V gene data show CDR1 as MDHEN and CDR2 as SYDVKM. V was clipped by 2 bases and J by 0 bases, with 7 bases between them. The CDR3 spells CASSLGQLNTEAFF. In DNA form, the CDR3 reads TGTGCCAGCAGTTTAGGACAGTTGAACACTGAAGCTTTCTTT. Together with reference TRBV28 and TRBJ1-1, the CDR3 gives the full variable domain: DVKVTQSSRYLVKRTGEKVFLECVQDMDHENMFWYRQDPGLGLRLIYFSYDVKMKEKGDIPEGYSVSREKKERFSLILESASTNQTSMYLCASSLGQLNTEAFFGQGTRLTVV.

V gene TRBV5-1 combines with J gene TRBJ2-3; 9 positions agree with TRBD2. CDR1 SGHRS and CDR2 YFSETQ come from the germline V gene. V lost 4 bases, J lost 0 bases, and 6 bases stayed unmatched. This CDR3 comprises 16 residues. The chain's CDR3 is CASSLPGLASTDTQYF. The CDR3 DNA reads as TGCGCCAGCAGCCTTCCCGGACTAGCGAGCACAGATACGCAGTATTTT. Supplemented by reference TRBV5-1 and TRBJ2-3, the full variable domain reads KAGVTQTPRYLIKTRGQQVTLSCSPISGHRSVSWYQQTPGQGLQFLFEYFSETQRNKGNFPGRFSGRQFSNSRSEMNVSTLELGDSALYLCASSLPGLASTDTQYFGPGTRLTVL.

This clone appeared a single time. This rearrangement joins TRBV7-9 to TRBJ2-2; possible D gene TRBD2, 6 bases. This CDR3 has 17 residues. V gave up 2 bases and J gave up 2 bases, with 15 bases separating them. The germline gives CDR1 SEHNR, CDR2 FQNEAQ (reference sequence). CDR3 bases: TGTGCCAGCAGCTTAAGGCTGACGGGAGCCAACACCGGGGAGCTGTTTTTT. As protein: CASSLRLTGANTGELFF. Full variable domain (outside the CDR3, taken from reference TRBV7-9 and TRBJ2-2): DTGVSQNPRHKITKRGQNVTFRCDPISEHNRLYWYRQTLGQGPEFLTYFQNEAQLEKSRLLSDRFSAERPKGSFSTLEIQRTEQGDSAMYLCASSLRLTGANTGELFFGEGSRLTVL.

V and J are TRBV27 and TRBJ2-1; D unclear. The V end was cut by 5 bases, the J end by 0 bases, with 11 bases between. The CDR3 loop spans 15 amino acids. CDR1 is MNHEY, CDR2 SMNVEV, per germline (reference sequence). DNA of the CDR3: TGTGCCAGCAGTCTCGACATCGGCTCCTACAATGAGCAGTTCTTC. It is translated as CASSLDIGSYNEQFF.

The chain joins TRBV7-6 to TRBJ1-4, with a possible D match to TRBD1 (5 bases). Germline CDR1 SGHVS, CDR2 FNYEAQ. Trimming took off 5 bases at V and 12 bases at J, with 19 bases between the two ends. This CDR3 region has 14 residues. Written as DNA, the CDR3 is TGTGCCAGCAGCCGGGGAGGGGCTATGAAGGAACTGTTTTTT. As protein: CASSRGGAMKELFF.

The chain has TRBV5-1 and TRBJ1-1; D may be TRBD1 (5 bases). The CDR3 has 14 residues. The V end lost 5 bases, the J end lost 1 base, and 12 bases lay between the germline ends. The V gene's germline CDR1 is SGHRS and CDR2 YFSETQ. The CDR3 here is CASRAGVENTEAFF. CDR3 coding DNA: TGCGCCAGCAGGGCGGGGGTCGAGAACACTGAAGCTTTCTTT.

The rearrangement joins TRBV29-1 to TRBJ2-1; 12 nucleotides align to TRBD1. Germline assignment: CDR1 SQVTM and CDR2 ANQGSEA. CDR3 length equals 13 residues. J was trimmed by 7 bases and V by 7 bases; bases with no gene match: 5. CDR3 bases: TGCAGCGGAGGGACAGGGGGCCTAAATGAGCAGTTCTTC. The encoded protein is CSGGTGGLNEQFF.

The CDR3 loop is CASRSDLGDEKLFF. The CDR3 DNA reads TGTGCCAGCAGGTCGGACTTGGGTGATGAAAAACTGTTTTTT. The V gene is TRBV7-9, the J gene TRBJ1-4; D ambiguous. Germline assignment: CDR1 SEHNR and CDR2 FQNEAQ (reference sequence). The ends were cut back, 6 bases at V and 6 bases at J, with 14 bases in the middle. CDR3 length equals 14 residues.

V gene TRBV5-1 combines with J gene TRBJ1-4, with 11 bases aligning to TRBD1. Germline V gene sequence: CDR1 SGHRS, CDR2 YFSETQ. The V and J ends lost 4 bases and 8 bases, in that order; junction bases with no gene match: 7. This CDR3 has 15 amino acids. CDR3 nucleotides: TGCGCCAGCAGCCCCGGGACAGGGGGATGGGAAAAACTGTTTTTT. This translates into CASSPGTGGWEKLFF.

This rearrangement joins TRBV5-1 to TRBJ1-5; possible D gene TRBD1, 6 bases. The V gene lost 4 bases and the J gene lost 5 bases, with 16 bases spanning the gap. Germline-derived CDR1 and CDR2 are SGHRS and YFSETQ. This CDR3 is built from 15 residues. The chain's CDR3 is CASSPAGGGDQPQHF. CDR3 DNA: TGCGCCAGCAGCCCCGCGGGGGGGGGCGATCAGCCCCAGCATTTT.

This rearrangement joins TRBV5-1 to TRBJ2-5, with 8 positions matching TRBD1. With V trimmed by 4 bases and J by 9 bases, 11 bases remained unmatched. This CDR3 contains 14 residues. Looked up from germline, CDR1 is SGHRS and CDR2 is YFSETQ. CDR3 region: CASSPTGALMAQYF. DNA for the CDR3: TGCGCCAGCAGCCCGACAGGGGCCCTGATGGCCCAGTACTTC.

This chain connects TRBV9 to TRBJ2-5; 15 nucleotides match TRBD2. This CDR3 comprises 17 residues. The J segment lost 5 bases and the V segment lost 4 bases, leaving 9 bases of the junction unmatched. Germline-derived CDR1 and CDR2 are SGDLS and YYNGEE. For the CDR3, the DNA is TGTGCCAGCAGCCCCAGGACTAGCGGGAGGGCCGGGGAGACCCAGTACTTC. This encodes CASSPRTSGRAGETQYF. Complete variable domain (other parts from reference TRBV9 and TRBJ2-5): DSGVTQTPKHLITATGQRVTLRCSPRSGDLSVYWYQQSLDQGLQFLIQYYNGEERAKGNILERFSAQQFPDLHSELNLSSLELGDSALYFCASSPRTSGRAGETQYFGPGTRLLVL.